This T cell receptor beta chain was retrieved from a study of T and B cells in COVID-19 patients. Study summary: Blood was sampled from COVID-19 patients who were either actively infected or recovered.

This clonotype rates as medium-sized. What it binds is unknown. Multiplex PCR with BIOMED2 TRB-A/B primer pools amplified TRB rearrangements. MiXCR, applied by TCRdb to the multiplex PCR reads, yields one record per CDR3 protein. The sample holds about 15,000 distinct CDR3 sequences; under 35% are singletons and the top ten take approximately 3.4%. The study's findings and limits: Active COVID-19 showed highly clonal TRB repertoires; recovery showed diversity and richness above healthy donors. Patients with COVID-19 reportedly showed strongly skewed T cell receptor beta variable and joining gene usage.

CDR1 and CDR2 from the germline V gene are KGHSH and LQKENI. The trim removed 3 bases at V and 4 bases at J, leaving 11 bases unmatched. This CDR3 is 17 amino acids long. TRB was amplified from roughly 250-500 ng of blood genomic DNA. This rearrangement joins TRBV18 to TRBJ2-2, with 7 bases lining up with TRBD1. Sequencing was performed on blood. The sequence was collected from a human donor who had recovered from COVID-19. CDR3 in DNA: TGTGCCAGCTCACCGGGAAGCAGGGGGTCGACCACCGGGGAGCTGTTTTTT. This translates into CASSPGSRGSTTGELFF.